The 20 T cell receptor beta chains reported below all come from one sample, sequenced in a study of cytomegalovirus exposure and HLA in healthy donors. 60 Vbeta and 13 Jbeta primers were used in PCR. Profiling relied on immunoSEQ multiplex PCR, and the TCRdb table lists in-frame clones only, not all of them. The repertoire holds almost 70,000 clones, with 65% to 70% as singletons. Sequences were obtained from PBMCs. These receptor sequences come from a male donor in good health and CMV-seropositive.

This chain connects TRBV30 to TRBJ1-5; possibly TRBD1 for D (5 bases). CDR1 is GTSNPN and CDR2 is SVGIG in the germline V gene (reference sequence). Trimming removed 1 base at V and 4 bases at J, with 8 bases between. The length of the CDR3 is 13 residues. DNA of the CDR3: TGTGCCTGGAGTGGCGGGGGGAATCAGCCCCAGCATTTT. Translating it yields CAWSGGGNQPQHF.

This clone has more than one count but fewer than ten. The rearrangement links TRBV5-6 to TRBJ2-7, with 7 nucleotides matching TRBD1. The germline V gene has CDR1 SGHDT and CDR2 YYEEEE. Trimming removed 4 bases from V and 6 bases from J; junction bases left unmatched: 13. The length of the CDR3 is 15 residues. The DNA for the CDR3 is TGTGCCAGCAGCCTGGGGCGAGGGACAGCAGGCGAGCAGTACTTC. This encodes CASSLGRGTAGEQYF.

In this sample, this clone turned up once. V gene TRBV9 combines with J gene TRBJ2-3; D is unresolved. Deletions cut 1 base from V and 5 bases from J, with 5 bases between. The CDR3 extends over 12 amino acids. Germline V lookup: CDR1 SGDLS, CDR2 YYNGEE. The CDR3 region is CASSVPEDTQYF. In nucleotides, the CDR3 is TGTGCCAGCAGCGTACCAGAAGATACGCAGTATTTT.

The chain employs TRBV5-4 and TRBJ1-3; D is unresolved. Trimming left V 4 bases short and J 0 bases short, with 5 bases between. The CDR3 loop spans 13 amino acids. Germline CDR1 and CDR2: SGHNT and YYREEE (reference sequence). CDR3 in DNA: TGTGCCAGCAGCCCCCTCTCTGGAAACACCATATATTTT. This gives the protein CASSPLSGNTIYF.

CDR3 nucleotide sequence: TGTGCCACCAGCAGAGATGGGACTAGCGGCTCCTACAATGAGCAGTTCTTC. Its translation: CATSRDGTSGSYNEQFF. The V and J genes are TRBV15 and TRBJ2-1; 11 bases match TRBD2. Trimming at V came to 0 bases and at J to 0 bases, leaving 1 base not matched to a gene. The CDR3 is made up of 17 amino acids. CDR1 LNHNV and CDR2 YYDKDF come from the germline V gene (reference sequence).

J is TRBJ1-6 and V is TRBV30; D is undetermined. The germline V and J ends were trimmed by 4 bases and 5 bases, with 15 bases remaining between them. This CDR3 region has 15 residues. Germline loops: CDR1 GTSNPN, CDR2 SVGIG (reference sequence). CDR3 DNA sequence: TGTGCCTGGATGAGCCGCGGCGGGGATAATTCACCCCTCCACTTT. Protein sequence: CAWMSRGGDNSPLHF.

This clone was seen just once. This chain connects TRBV6-1 to TRBJ2-3, with 9 positions matching TRBD2. The germline gives CDR1 MNHNS, CDR2 SASEGT. Germline trimming cut 4 bases from V and 3 bases from J; bases unmatched to any gene: 8. CDR3 length equals 16 residues. CDR3 sequence: CASSATSGGGTDTQYF. For the CDR3, the DNA is TGTGCCAGCAGTGCGACTAGCGGAGGTGGGACAGATACGCAGTATTTT.

This clone was detected a few times. This chain uses TRBV6-4 with TRBJ2-7; 9 bases agree with TRBD2. The CDR3 extends over 11 amino acids. Losses at the gene ends were 3 bases for V and 12 bases for J; bases not matched to a gene: 3. Germline CDR1 MRHNA, CDR2 SNTAGT. The chain's CDR3 is CASSEGTSSYF. In DNA, the CDR3 is TGTGCCAGCAGTGAAGGGACTAGCTCGTACTTC.

J is TRBJ1-1 and V is TRBV5-4; 9 bases align to TRBD1. In germline, CDR1 is SGHNT, CDR2 YYREEE (reference sequence). This CDR3 has 15 residues. The J segment lost 11 bases and the V segment lost 3 bases, leaving 14 bases of the junction unmatched. The DNA of the CDR3 is TGTGCCAGCAGCTCCGCCGCCCGGGACAGGGATCTTGCTTTCTTT. Its protein is CASSSAARDRDLAFF.

This chain joins TRBV10-2 and TRBJ2-2; D is perhaps TRBD2 (6 bases). Germline CDR1 reads WSHSY; CDR2 reads SAAADI. The CDR3 is 13 amino acids. The V gene lost 7 bases and the J gene lost 6 bases, with 12 bases spanning the gap. CDR3 residues: CASTSSVSGELFF. As DNA, the CDR3 is TGCGCCAGCACCTCTAGCGTGTCCGGGGAGCTGTTTTTT.

This clone has a handful of counts. The chain recombines TRBV29-1 with TRBJ2-2; 7 bases are shared with TRBD2. V lost 4 bases to trimming and J lost 6 bases; unmatched junction nucleotides: 5. This CDR3 contains 13 residues. CDR1 is SQVTM, CDR2 ANQGSEA, per germline. CDR3 protein: CSVAGGKAGELFF. The CDR3 bases are TGCAGCGTTGCGGGGGGAAAGGCCGGGGAGCTGTTTTTT.

The rearrangement joins TRBV6-6 to TRBJ1-4; D uncertain. This CDR3 region has 12 residues. CDR1 and CDR2 (germline): MNHNY, SVGAGI (reference sequence). Trimming took off 2 bases at V and 4 bases at J, with 2 bases between the two ends. This chain's CDR3 is CASSYLNEKLFF. As DNA, the CDR3 is TGTGCCAGCAGTTACCTTAATGAAAAACTGTTTTTT.

This chain links TRBV9 with TRBJ1-2, with D uncertain. The CDR3 contains 16 residues. Germline lookup yields CDR1 SGDLS and CDR2 YYNGEE. The V gene lost 0 bases and the J gene lost 4 bases, with 16 bases spanning the gap. DNA for the CDR3: TGTGCCAGCAGCGTAGAACCCCGGCCAGGCAGCTATGGCTACACCTTC. It translates to CASSVEPRPGSYGYTF. Filled out from reference TRBV9 and TRBJ1-2, the complete variable domain reads DSGVTQTPKHLITATGQRVTLRCSPRSGDLSVYWYQQSLDQGLQFLIQYYNGEERAKGNILERFSAQQFPDLHSELNLSSLELGDSALYFCASSVEPRPGSYGYTFGSGTRLTVV.

This clone was observed a handful of times. V and J are TRBV30 and TRBJ2-7; D is ambiguous. Germline CDR1 reads GTSNPN; CDR2 reads SVGIG (reference sequence). V gave up 2 bases and J gave up 5 bases, with 7 bases separating them. The CDR3 spans 11 residues. CDR3 sequence (DNA): TGTGCCTGGAGTCCGGTCCACGAGCAGTACTTC. Its protein product is CAWSPVHEQYF.

The V and J genes are TRBV10-3 and TRBJ1-5; 8 bases are shared with TRBD1. This CDR3 spans 14 amino acids. The V segment lost 5 bases and the J segment 6 bases; nucleotides outside the gene matches: 6. CDR1 and CDR2 (germline): ENHRY, SYGVKD. The CDR3 DNA reads as TGTGCCATCAGTAACAGGGGGACCGTTCAGCCCCAGCATTTT. This gives the protein CAISNRGTVQPQHF.

As concerns this clone: Compared with germline, one end of the junction differs, possibly owing to a read error. The rearrangement uses TRBV2 and TRBJ2-7; D is perhaps TRBD2 (6 bases). CDR3 length: 11 amino acids. Germline V gives CDR1 SNHLY, CDR2 FYNNEI. The CDR3 DNA follows: TGTGCCAGCAGTGGAGGAGGGATGAGGGACTTC. This gives the protein CASSGGGMRDF.

The chain couples TRBV11-3 to TRBJ2-3; perhaps TRBD1 as D (5 bases). V shed 2 bases and J shed 4 bases, with 10 bases lying between them. CDR3 length: 14 residues. Germline values: CDR1 SGHNT, CDR2 YENEEA. The CDR3 spells CASSLRAGSDTQYF. The CDR3, as DNA: TGTGCCAGCAGCTTAAGAGCAGGGTCAGATACGCAGTATTTT. Based on the CDR3 plus reference TRBV11-3 and TRBJ2-3, the full variable domain is EAGVVQSPRYKIIEKKQPVAFWCNPISGHNTLYWYLQNLGQGPELLIRYENEEAVDDSQLPKDRFSAERLKGVDSTLKIQPAELGDSAVYLCASSLRAGSDTQYFGPGTRLTVL.

In its sample, this clone was seen a few times. The rearrangement uses TRBV7-2 and TRBJ2-7, with 9 bases matching TRBD1. There are 15 residues in the CDR3. Germline trimming cut 3 bases from V and 7 bases from J; bases unmatched to any gene: 10. The germline V gene encodes CDR1 SGHTA and CDR2 FQGNSA. Written as DNA, the CDR3 is TGTGCCAGCAGCTTTCAACAGGGGGCGGGTGGGGAGCAGTACTTC. Its translation is CASSFQQGAGGEQYF.

Points on this clone: This sample includes further DNA sequences coding for the same CDR3. The genes are TRBV4-1 and TRBJ2-3, with 9 bases that match TRBD2. Trimming cost V 0 bases and J 2 bases; bases outside gene matches: 3. CDR3 size: 16 residues. Germline V lookup: CDR1 MGHRA, CDR2 YSYEKL. The chain's CDR3 is CASSQELAGTTDTQYF. The DNA of the CDR3 is TGCGCCAGCAGCCAAGAGCTAGCGGGGACCACAGATACGCAGTATTTT.

The V call is TRBV27, the J call TRBJ2-2; D not resolved. This CDR3 contains 12 residues. Germline assignment: CDR1 MNHEY and CDR2 SMNVEV (reference sequence). Trimming removed 3 bases at V and 6 bases at J, with 5 bases between. CDR3 sequence: CASSFVSGELFF. For the CDR3, the DNA is TGTGCCAGCAGTTTCGTTTCCGGGGAGCTGTTTTTT.